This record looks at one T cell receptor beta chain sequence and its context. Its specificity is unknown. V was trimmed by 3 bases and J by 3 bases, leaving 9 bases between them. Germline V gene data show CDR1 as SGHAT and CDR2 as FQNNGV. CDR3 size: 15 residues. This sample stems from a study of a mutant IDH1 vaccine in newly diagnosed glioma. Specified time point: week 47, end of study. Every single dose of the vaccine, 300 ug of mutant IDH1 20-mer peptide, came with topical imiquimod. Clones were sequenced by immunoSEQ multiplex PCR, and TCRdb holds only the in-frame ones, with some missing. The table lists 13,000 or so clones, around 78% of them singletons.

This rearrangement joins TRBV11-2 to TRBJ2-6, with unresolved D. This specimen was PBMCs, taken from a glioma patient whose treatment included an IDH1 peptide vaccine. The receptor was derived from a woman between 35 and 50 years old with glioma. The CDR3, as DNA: TGTGCCAGCAGCTTCTCAGGAGATGGGGCCAACGTCCTGACTTTC. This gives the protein CASSFSGDGANVLTF.